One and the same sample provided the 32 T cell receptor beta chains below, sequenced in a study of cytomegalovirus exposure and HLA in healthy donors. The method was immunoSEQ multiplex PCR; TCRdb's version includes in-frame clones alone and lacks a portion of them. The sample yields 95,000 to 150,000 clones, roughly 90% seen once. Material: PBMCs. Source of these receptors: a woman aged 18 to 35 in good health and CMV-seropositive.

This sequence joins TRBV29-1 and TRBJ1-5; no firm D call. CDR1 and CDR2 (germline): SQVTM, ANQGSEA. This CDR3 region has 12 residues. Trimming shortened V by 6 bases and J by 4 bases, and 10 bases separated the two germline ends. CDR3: CSVRYLNQPQHF. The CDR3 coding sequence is TGCAGCGTACGGTATCTAAATCAGCCCCAGCATTTT. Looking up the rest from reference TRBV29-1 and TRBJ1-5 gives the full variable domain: SAVISQKPSRDICQRGTSLTIQCQVDSQVTMMFWYRQQPGQSLTLIATANQGSEATYESGFVIDKFPISRPNLTFSTLTVSNMSPEDSSIYLCSVRYLNQPQHFGDGTRLSIL.

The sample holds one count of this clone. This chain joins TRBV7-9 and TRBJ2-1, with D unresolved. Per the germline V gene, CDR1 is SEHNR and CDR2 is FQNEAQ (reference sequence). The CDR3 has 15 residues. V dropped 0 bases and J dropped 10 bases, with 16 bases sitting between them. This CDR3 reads CASSLANGYLGEQFF. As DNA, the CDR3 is TGTGCCAGCAGCTTAGCAAATGGCTATCTGGGCGAGCAGTTCTTC.

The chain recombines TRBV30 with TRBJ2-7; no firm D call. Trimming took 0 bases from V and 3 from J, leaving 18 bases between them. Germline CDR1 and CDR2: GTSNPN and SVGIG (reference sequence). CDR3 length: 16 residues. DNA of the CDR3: TGTGCCTGGAGTGTACGAGAATGGCGTCCGGGCTACGAGCAGTACTTC. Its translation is CAWSVREWRPGYEQYF.

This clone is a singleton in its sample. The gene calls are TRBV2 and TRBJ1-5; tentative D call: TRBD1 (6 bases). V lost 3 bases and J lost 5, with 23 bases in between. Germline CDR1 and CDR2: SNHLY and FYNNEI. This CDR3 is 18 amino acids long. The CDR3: CASSDLTPQGYGHQPQHF. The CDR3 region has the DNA TGTGCCAGCAGTGACCTCACACCACAGGGTTACGGGCATCAGCCCCAGCATTTT.

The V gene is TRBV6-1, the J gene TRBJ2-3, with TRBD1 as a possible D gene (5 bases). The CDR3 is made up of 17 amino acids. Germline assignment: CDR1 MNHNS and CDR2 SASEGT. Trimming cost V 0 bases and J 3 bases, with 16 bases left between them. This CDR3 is CASSEAGAGLGTDTQYF. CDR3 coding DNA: TGTGCCAGCAGTGAAGCGGGTGCAGGGTTAGGTACAGATACGCAGTATTTT.

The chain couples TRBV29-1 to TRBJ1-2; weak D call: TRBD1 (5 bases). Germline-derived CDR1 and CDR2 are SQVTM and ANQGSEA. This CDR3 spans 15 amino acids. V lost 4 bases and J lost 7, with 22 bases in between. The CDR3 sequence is CSVAARGQGWAGYTF. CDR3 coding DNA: TGCAGCGTTGCCGCCAGAGGCCAGGGATGGGCTGGCTACACCTTC.

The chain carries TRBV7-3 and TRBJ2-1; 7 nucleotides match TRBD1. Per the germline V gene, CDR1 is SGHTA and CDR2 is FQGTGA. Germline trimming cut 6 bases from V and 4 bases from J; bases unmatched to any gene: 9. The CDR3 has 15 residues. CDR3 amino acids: CASRLTGSGYNEQFF. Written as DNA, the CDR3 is TGTGCCAGCAGATTGACAGGGTCTGGGTACAATGAGCAGTTCTTC.

CDR3 region: CARSSSPTKTSGGTSSYEQYF. CDR3 coding DNA: TGTGCCAGAAGCTCATCTCCTACAAAGACTAGCGGGGGGACGAGCTCCTACGAGCAGTACTTC. The chain recombines TRBV5-3 with TRBJ2-7, with 13 bases lining up with TRBD2. TRBV5-3 is noted as an ORF with a role that remains uncertain. After removal of 3 bases from V and 0 bases from J, the junction contained 18 bases not matched to a gene. The CDR3 totals 21 residues.

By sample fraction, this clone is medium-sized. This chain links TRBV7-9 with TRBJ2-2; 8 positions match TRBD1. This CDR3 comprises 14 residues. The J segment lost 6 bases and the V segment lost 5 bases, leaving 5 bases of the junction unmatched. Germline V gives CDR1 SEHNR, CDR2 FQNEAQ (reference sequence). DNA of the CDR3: TGTGCCAGCAGCGGACAGGGCATGGCCGGGGAGCTGTTTTTT. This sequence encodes CASSGQGMAGELFF.

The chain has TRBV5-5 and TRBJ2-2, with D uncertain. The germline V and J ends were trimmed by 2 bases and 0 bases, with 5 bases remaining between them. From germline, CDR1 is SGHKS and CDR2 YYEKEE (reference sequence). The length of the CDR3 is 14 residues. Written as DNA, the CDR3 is TGTGCCAGCAGCTTCACGGCGAACACCGGGGAGCTGTTTTTT. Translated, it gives CASSFTANTGELFF.

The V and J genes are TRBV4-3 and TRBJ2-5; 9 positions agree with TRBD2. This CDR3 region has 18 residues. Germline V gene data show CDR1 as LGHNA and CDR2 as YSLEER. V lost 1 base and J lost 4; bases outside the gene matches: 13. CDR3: CASSQVASGNGLGETQYF. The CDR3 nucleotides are TGCGCCAGCAGCCAAGTGGCTAGCGGGAACGGGCTAGGAGAGACCCAGTACTTC.

The CDR3: CASSAADPGETQYF. In nucleotides, the CDR3 is TGCGCCAGCAGCGCAGCGGACCCCGGGGAGACCCAGTACTTC. The V call is TRBV5-1, the J call TRBJ2-5; a possible D gene is TRBD2 (5 bases). Trimming took 4 bases from V and 5 from J, leaving 15 bases between them. This CDR3 has 14 amino acids. Per germline, CDR1 SGHRS and CDR2 YFSETQ.

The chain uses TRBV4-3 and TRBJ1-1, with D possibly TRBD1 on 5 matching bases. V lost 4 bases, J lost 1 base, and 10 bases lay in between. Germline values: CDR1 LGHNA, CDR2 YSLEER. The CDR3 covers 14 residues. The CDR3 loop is CASSPLDKNTEAFF. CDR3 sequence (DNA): TGCGCCAGCAGCCCATTGGACAAGAACACTGAAGCTTTCTTT.

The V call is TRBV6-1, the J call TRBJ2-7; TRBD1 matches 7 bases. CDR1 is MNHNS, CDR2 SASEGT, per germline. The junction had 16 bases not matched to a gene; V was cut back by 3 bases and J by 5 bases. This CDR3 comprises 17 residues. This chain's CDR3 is CASSDQHQGTATHEQYF. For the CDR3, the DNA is TGTGCCAGCAGTGATCAACACCAGGGGACAGCGACCCACGAGCAGTACTTC.

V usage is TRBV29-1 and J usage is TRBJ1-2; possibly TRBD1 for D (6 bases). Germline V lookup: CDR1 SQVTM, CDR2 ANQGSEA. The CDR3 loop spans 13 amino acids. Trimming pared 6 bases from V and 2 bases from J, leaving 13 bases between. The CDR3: CSVADRINYGYTF. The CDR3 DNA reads TGCAGCGTCGCTGACAGGATCAACTATGGCTACACCTTC.

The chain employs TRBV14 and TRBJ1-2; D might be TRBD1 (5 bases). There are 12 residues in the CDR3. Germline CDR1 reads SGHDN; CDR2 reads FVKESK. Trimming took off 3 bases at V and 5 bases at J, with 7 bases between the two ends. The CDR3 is CASSQTAYGYTF. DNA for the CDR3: TGTGCCAGCAGCCAGACAGCATATGGCTACACCTTC.

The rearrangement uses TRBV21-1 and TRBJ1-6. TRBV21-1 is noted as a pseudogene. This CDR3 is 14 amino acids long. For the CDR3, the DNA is TGTGCCAGCCCCCGACTACACCGGAATTCACCCCTCCACTTT. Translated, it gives CASPRLHRNSPLHF.

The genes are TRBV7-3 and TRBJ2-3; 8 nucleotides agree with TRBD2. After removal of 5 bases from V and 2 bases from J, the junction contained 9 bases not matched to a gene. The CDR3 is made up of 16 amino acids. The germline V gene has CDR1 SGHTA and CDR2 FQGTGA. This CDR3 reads CASSPTGGAHTDTQYF. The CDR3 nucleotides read TGTGCCAGCAGCCCAACCGGGGGGGCGCACACAGATACGCAGTATTTT.

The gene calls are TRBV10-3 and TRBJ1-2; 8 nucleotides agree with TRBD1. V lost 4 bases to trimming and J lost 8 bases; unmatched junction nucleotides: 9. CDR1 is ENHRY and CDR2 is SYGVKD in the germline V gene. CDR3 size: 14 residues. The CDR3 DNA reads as TGTGCCATCAGTGTTGACAGGGGCACAGCCGGCTACACCTTC. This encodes CAISVDRGTAGYTF.

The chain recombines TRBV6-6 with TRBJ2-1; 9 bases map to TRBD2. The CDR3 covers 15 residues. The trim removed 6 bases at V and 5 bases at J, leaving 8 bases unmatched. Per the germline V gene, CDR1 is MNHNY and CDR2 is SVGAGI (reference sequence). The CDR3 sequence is CASSRPSGKHNEQFF. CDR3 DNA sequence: TGTGCCAGCAGCCGCCCTAGCGGGAAACACAATGAGCAGTTCTTC.

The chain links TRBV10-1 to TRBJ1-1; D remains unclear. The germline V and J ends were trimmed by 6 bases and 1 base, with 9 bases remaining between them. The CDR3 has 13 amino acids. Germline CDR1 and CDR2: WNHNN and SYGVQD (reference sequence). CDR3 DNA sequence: TGCGCCAGCAGGGCGGAAAGGAACACTGAAGCTTTCTTT. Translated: CASRAERNTEAFF.

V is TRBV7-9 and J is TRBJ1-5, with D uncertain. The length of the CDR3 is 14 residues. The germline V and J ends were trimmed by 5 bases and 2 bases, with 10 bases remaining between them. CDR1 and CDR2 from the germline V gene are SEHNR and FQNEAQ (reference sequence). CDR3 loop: CASSPAGGNQPQHF. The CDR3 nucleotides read TGTGCCAGCAGCCCCGCGGGAGGCAATCAGCCCCAGCATTTT.

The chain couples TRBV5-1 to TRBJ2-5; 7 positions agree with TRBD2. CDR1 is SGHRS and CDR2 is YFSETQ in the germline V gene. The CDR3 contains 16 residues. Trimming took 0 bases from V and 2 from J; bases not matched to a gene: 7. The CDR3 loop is CASSLAPGSGQETQYF. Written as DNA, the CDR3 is TGCGCCAGCAGCTTGGCCCCTGGTAGCGGGCAAGAGACCCAGTACTTC.

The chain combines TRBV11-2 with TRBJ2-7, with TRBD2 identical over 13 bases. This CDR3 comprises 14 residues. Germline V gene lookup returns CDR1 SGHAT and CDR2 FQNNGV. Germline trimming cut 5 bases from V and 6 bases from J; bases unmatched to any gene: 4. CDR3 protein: CASSMGLAGSEQYF. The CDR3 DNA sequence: TGTGCCAGCAGCATGGGACTAGCGGGAAGCGAGCAGTACTTC.

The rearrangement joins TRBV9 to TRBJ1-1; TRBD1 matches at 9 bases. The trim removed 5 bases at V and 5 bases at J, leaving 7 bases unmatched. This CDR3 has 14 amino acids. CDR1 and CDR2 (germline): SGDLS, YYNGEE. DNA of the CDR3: TGTGCCAGCAGTCTTACCGACAGGGGGACTGAAGCTTTCTTT. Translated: CASSLTDRGTEAFF.

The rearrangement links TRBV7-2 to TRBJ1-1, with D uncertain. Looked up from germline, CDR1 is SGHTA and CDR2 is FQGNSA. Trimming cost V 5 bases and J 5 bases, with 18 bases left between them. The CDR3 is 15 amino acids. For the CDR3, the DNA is TGTGCCAGCAGCCAAGGCTGGCGGGGAGATACTGAAGCTTTCTTT. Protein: CASSQGWRGDTEAFF. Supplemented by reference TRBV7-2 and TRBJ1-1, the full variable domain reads GAGVSQSPSNKVTEKGKDVELRCDPISGHTALYWYRQSLGQGLEFLIYFQGNSAPDKSGLPSDRFSAERTGGSVSTLTIQRTQQEDSAVYLCASSQGWRGDTEAFFGQGTRLTVV.

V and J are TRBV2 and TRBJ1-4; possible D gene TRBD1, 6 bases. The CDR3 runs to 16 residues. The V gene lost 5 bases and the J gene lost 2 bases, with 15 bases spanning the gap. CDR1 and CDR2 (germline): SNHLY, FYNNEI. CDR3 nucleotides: TGTGCCAGCAGTTCGGGGGGCCTCAGGACTAATGAAAAACTGTTTTTT. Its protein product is CASSSGGLRTNEKLFF. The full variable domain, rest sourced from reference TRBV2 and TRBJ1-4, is EPEVTQTPSHQVTQMGQEVILRCVPISNHLYFYWYRQILGQKVEFLVSFYNNEISEKSEIFDDQFSVERPDGSNFTLKIRSTKLEDSAMYFCASSSGGLRTNEKLFFGSGTQLSVL.

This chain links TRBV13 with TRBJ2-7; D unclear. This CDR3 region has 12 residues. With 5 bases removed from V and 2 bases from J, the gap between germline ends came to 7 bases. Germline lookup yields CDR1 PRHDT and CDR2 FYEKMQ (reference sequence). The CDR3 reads CASSPNTYEQYF. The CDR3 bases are TGTGCCAGCAGCCCGAACACCTACGAGCAGTACTTC.

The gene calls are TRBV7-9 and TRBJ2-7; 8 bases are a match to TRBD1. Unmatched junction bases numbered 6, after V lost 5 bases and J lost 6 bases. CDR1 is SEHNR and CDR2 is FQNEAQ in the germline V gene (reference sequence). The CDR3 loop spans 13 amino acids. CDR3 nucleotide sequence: TGTGCCAGCAGCCAAAACACAGGGGGCGAGCAGTACTTC. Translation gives CASSQNTGGEQYF. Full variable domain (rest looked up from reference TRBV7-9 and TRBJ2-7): DTGVSQNPRHKITKRGQNVTFRCDPISEHNRLYWYRQTLGQGPEFLTYFQNEAQLEKSRLLSDRFSAERPKGSFSTLEIQRTEQGDSAMYLCASSQNTGGEQYFGPGTRLTVT.

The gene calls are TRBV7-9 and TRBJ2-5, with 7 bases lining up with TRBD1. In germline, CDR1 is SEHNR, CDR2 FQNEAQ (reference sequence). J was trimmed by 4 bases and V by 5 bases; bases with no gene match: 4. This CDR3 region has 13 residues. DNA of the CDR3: TGTGCCAGCAGCCCGGGACAGTTAGAGACCCAGTACTTC. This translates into CASSPGQLETQYF.

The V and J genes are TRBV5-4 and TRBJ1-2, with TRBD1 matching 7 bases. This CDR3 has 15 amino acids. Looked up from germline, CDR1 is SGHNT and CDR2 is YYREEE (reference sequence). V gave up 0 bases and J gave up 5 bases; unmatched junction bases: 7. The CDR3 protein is CASSLGRGLGYGYTF. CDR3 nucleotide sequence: TGTGCCAGCAGCTTGGGAAGGGGGCTGGGTTATGGCTACACCTTC.

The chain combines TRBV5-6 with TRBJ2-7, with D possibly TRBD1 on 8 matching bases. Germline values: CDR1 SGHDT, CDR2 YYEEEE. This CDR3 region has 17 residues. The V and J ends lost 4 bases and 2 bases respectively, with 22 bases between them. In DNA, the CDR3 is TGTGCCAGCAGCGACTGGTTACAGGGGGGGCCGACCTACGAGCAGTACTTC. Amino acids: CASSDWLQGGPTYEQYF.